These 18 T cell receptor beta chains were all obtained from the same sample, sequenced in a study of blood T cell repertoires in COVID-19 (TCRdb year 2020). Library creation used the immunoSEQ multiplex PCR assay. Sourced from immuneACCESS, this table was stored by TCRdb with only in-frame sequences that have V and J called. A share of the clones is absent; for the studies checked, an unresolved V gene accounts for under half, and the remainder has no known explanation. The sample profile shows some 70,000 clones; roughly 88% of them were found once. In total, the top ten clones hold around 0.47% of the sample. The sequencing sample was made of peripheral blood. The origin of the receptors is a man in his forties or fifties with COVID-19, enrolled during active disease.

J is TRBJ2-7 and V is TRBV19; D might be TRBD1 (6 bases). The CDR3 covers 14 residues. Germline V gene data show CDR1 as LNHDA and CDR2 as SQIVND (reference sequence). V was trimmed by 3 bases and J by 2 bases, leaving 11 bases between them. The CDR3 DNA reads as TGTGCCAGTAGTATCCGGACAGAAACCTACGAGCAGTACTTC. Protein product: CASSIRTETYEQYF.

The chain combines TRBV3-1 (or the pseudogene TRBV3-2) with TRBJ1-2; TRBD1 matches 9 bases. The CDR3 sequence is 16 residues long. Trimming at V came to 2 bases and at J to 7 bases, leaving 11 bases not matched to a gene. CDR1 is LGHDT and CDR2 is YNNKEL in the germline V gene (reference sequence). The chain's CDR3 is CASSQITGGGSSGYTF. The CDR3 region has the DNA TGTGCCAGCAGCCAAATCACAGGGGGCGGTTCTAGTGGCTACACCTTC.

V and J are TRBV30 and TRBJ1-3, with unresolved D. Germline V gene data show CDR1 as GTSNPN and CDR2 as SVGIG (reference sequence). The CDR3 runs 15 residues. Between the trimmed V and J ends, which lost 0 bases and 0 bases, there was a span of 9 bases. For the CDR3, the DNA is TGTGCCTGGAGTGTCCCACGGGTCTCTGGAAACACCATATATTTT. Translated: CAWSVPRVSGNTIYF.

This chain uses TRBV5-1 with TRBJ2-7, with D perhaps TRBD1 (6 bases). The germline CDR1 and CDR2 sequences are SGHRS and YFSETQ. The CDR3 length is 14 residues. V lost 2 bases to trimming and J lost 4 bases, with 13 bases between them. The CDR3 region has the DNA TGCGCCAGCAGCTTATCTCAGGGGCCGTACGAGCAGTACTTC. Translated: CASSLSQGPYEQYF. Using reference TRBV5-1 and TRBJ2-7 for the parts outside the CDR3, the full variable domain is KAGVTQTPRYLIKTRGQQVTLSCSPISGHRSVSWYQQTPGQGLQFLFEYFSETQRNKGNFPGRFSGRQFSNSRSEMNVSTLELGDSALYLCASSLSQGPYEQYFGPGTRLTVT.

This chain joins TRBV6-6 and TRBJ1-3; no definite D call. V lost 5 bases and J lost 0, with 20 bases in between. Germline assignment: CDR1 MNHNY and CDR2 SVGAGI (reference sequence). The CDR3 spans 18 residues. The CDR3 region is CASSPTPDPRGSGNTIYF. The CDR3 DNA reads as TGTGCCAGCAGTCCCACCCCGGATCCTAGAGGCTCTGGAAACACCATATATTTT.

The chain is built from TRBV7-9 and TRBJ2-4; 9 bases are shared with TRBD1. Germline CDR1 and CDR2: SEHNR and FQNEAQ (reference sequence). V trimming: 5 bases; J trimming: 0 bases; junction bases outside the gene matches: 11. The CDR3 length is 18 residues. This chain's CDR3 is CASSPSLGTGSAKNIQYF. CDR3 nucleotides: TGTGCCAGCAGCCCCAGCTTAGGGACAGGGTCAGCCAAAAACATTCAGTACTTC.

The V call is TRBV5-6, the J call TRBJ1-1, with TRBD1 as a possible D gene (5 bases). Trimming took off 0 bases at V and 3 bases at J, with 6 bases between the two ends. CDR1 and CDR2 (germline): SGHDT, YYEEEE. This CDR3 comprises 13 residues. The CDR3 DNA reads TGTGCCAGCAGCTTGGCGGGGGACACTGAAGCTTTCTTT. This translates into CASSLAGDTEAFF.

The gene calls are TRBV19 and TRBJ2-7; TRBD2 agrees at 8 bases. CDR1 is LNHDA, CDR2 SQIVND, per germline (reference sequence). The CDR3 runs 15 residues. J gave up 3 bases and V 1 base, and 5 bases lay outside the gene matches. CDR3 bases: TGTGCCAGTAGTATAGCGGGAGGGGGTTTCTACGAGCAGTACTTC. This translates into CASSIAGGGFYEQYF.

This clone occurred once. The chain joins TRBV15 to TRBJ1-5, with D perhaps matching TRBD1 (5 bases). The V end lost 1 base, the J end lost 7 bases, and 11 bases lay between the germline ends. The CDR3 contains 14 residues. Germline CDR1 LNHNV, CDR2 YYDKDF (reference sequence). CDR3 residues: CATSRVQGSQPQHF. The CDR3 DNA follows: TGTGCCACCAGCAGAGTCCAGGGTAGCCAGCCCCAGCATTTT.

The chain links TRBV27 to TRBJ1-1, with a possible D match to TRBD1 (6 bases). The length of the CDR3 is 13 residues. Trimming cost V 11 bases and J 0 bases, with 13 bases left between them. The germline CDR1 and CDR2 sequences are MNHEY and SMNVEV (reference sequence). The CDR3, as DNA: TGTGCCCCGAGGGGGGGGATGAACACTGAAGCTTTCTTT. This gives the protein CAPRGGMNTEAFF.

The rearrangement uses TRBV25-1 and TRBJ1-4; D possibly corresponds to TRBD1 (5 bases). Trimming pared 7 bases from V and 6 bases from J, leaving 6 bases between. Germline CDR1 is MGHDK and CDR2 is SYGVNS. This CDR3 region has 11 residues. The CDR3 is CASKGDEKLFF. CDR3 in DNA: TGTGCCAGCAAAGGGGATGAAAAACTGTTTTTT.

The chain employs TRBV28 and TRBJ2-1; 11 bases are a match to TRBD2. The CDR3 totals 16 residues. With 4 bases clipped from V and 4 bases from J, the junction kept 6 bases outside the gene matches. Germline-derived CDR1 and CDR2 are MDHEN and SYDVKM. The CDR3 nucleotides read TGTGCCAGCAGTTCTATAGCGGGGGGGCCTTACAATGAGCAGTTCTTC. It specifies CASSSIAGGPYNEQFF.

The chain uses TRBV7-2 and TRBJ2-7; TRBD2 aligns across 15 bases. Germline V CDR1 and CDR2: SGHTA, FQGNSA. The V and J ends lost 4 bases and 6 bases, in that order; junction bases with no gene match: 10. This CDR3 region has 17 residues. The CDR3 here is CASSSPGLAGGVGEQYF. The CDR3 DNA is TGTGCCAGCAGCTCCCCTGGACTAGCGGGAGGGGTCGGCGAGCAGTACTTC.

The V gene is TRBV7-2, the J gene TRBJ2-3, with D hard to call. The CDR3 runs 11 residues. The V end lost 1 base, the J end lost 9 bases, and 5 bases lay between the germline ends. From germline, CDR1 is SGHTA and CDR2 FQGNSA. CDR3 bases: TGTGCCAGCAGCTTAGTGTCAACGCAGTATTTT. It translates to CASSLVSTQYF.

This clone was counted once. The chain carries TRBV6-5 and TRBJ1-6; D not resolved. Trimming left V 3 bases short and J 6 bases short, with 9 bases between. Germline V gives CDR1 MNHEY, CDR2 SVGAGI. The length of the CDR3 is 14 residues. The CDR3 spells CASSYSSFNSPLHF. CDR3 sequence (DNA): TGTGCCAGCAGTTATTCTTCGTTTAATTCACCCCTCCACTTT.

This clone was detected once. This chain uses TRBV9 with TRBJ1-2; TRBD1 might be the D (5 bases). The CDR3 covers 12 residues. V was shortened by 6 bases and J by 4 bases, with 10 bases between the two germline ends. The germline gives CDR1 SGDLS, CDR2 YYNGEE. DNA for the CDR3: TGTGCCAGCAACCAGGGCGGCTATGGCTACACCTTC. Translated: CASNQGGYGYTF.

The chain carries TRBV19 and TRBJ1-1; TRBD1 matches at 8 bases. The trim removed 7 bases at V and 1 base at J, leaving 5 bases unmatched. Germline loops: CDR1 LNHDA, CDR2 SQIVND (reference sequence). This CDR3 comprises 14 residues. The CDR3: CASKTDRGNTEAFF. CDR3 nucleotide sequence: TGTGCCAGTAAAACCGACAGGGGGAACACTGAAGCTTTCTTT.

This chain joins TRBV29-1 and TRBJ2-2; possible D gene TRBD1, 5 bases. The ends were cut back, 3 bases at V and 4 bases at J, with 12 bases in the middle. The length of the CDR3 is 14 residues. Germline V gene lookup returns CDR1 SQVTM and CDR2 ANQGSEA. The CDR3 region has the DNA TGCAGCGTTGAGATGGGGCAGGGCACCGGGGAGCTGTTTTTT. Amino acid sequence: CSVEMGQGTGELFF.